A single sample gave rise to the 10 T cell receptor beta chains below, sequenced in a study of blood T cell repertoires in COVID-19. TCRdb's table, derived via immunoSEQ multiplex PCR, lists solely in-frame clones and lacks some. The sample yields around 100,000 clones, roughly 92% seen once. Material: peripheral blood. The source of these receptors is a woman between 45 and 65 years old with COVID-19, enrolled during active disease.

The chain joins TRBV11-3 to TRBJ2-7; maybe TRBD2 (5 bases). CDR1 is SGHNT and CDR2 is YENEEA in the germline V gene. The CDR3 runs 14 residues. Trimming pared 3 bases from V and 0 bases from J, leaving 9 bases between. DNA for the CDR3: TGTGCCAGCAGCTTGGGCGGGCTCTCCTACGAGCAGTACTTC. Amino acids: CASSLGGLSYEQYF.

The chain carries TRBV28 and TRBJ2-7; D may be TRBD1 (5 bases). CDR1 and CDR2 (germline): MDHEN, SYDVKM. With 4 bases removed from V and 7 bases from J, the gap between germline ends came to 14 bases. This CDR3 comprises 13 residues. The CDR3 DNA reads as TGTGCCAGCAGTTCCACCCGGACAAAAGAGCAGTACTTC. This gives the protein CASSSTRTKEQYF.

The chain joins TRBV5-4 to TRBJ2-6; 8 bases fit TRBD1. CDR3 length: 18 residues. After removal of 2 bases from V and 0 bases from J, the junction contained 7 bases not matched to a gene. Germline CDR1 is SGHNT and CDR2 is YYREEE (reference sequence). CDR3 bases: TGTGCCAGCAGCTTACCGGGACAGGCGAGCTCTGGGGCCAACGTCCTGACTTTC. Translation: CASSLPGQASSGANVLTF.

The chain recombines TRBV7-8 with TRBJ1-1, with unresolved D. V dropped 5 bases and J dropped 8 bases, with 18 bases sitting between them. CDR1 SGHVS and CDR2 FQNEAQ come from the germline V gene. There are 14 residues in the CDR3. The CDR3 reads CASSPLPGRGEAFF. CDR3 in DNA: TGTGCCAGCAGCCCCCTCCCAGGACGGGGAGAAGCTTTCTTT.

This chain joins TRBV19 and TRBJ1-5, with 9 nucleotides matching TRBD1. The length of the CDR3 is 13 residues. Germline CDR1 and CDR2: LNHDA and SQIVND (reference sequence). The V segment lost 6 bases and the J segment 7 bases; nucleotides outside the gene matches: 4. The CDR3 loop is CASSRTGEQPQHF. In DNA, the CDR3 is TGTGCCAGTAGCCGGACAGGGGAACAGCCCCAGCATTTT. The full variable domain, completed using reference TRBV19 and TRBJ1-5, is DGGITQSPKYLFRKEGQNVTLSCEQNLNHDAMYWYRQDPGQGLRLIYYSQIVNDFQKGDIAEGYSVSREKKESFPLTVTSAQKNPTAFYLCASSRTGEQPQHFGDGTRLSIL.

This clone has just a few counts. The sample contains more than one DNA sequence encoding this CDR3. The chain has TRBV19 and TRBJ1-2; the match to TRBD1 covers 11 bases. J gave up 7 bases and V 5 bases, and 6 bases lay outside the gene matches. Germline CDR1 reads LNHDA; CDR2 reads SQIVND (reference sequence). The CDR3 covers 14 residues. The chain's CDR3 is CASSPGQGAGGYTF. In DNA form, the CDR3 reads TGTGCCAGTAGTCCCGGACAGGGGGCCGGTGGCTACACCTTC.

J is TRBJ2-3 and V is TRBV2, with D possibly matching TRBD2 (5 bases). V lost 8 bases and J 4 bases, leaving 13 bases between the germline ends. The CDR3 spans 13 residues. CDR1 and CDR2 (germline): SNHLY, FYNNEI. In DNA, the CDR3 is TGTGCCAGCCGACTACTTCAATCAGATACGCAGTATTTT. Its translation: CASRLLQSDTQYF. Combining the CDR3 with reference TRBV2 and TRBJ2-3 gives the whole variable domain EPEVTQTPSHQVTQMGQEVILRCVPISNHLYFYWYRQILGQKVEFLVSFYNNEISEKSEIFDDQFSVERPDGSNFTLKIRSTKLEDSAMYFCASRLLQSDTQYFGPGTRLTVL.

In DNA, the CDR3 is TGTGCCAGCAGCCTTTGGGCAGGGGGACAAGAGACCCAGTACTTC. Protein: CASSLWAGGQETQYF. V is TRBV6-2 or TRBV6-3 and J is TRBJ2-5, with 7 bases fitting TRBD1. The CDR3 extends over 15 amino acids. V shed 6 bases, J shed 2 bases, and the junction held 9 bases outside the gene matches. Germline V CDR1 and CDR2: MNHEY, SVGEGT.

The V gene is TRBV7-6, the J gene TRBJ1-6; TRBD1 agrees at 7 bases. CDR3 length: 16 residues. V was clipped by 3 bases and J by 5 bases; unmatched bases: 7. Per germline, CDR1 SGHVS and CDR2 FNYEAQ. Written as DNA, the CDR3 is TGTGCCAGCAGCTTGTTCACAGGGGACCATAATTCACCCCTCCACTTT. Its protein is CASSLFTGDHNSPLHF. Full variable domain (remainder filled in from reference TRBV7-6 and TRBJ1-6): GAGVSQSPRYKVTKRGQDVALRCDPISGHVSLYWYRQALGQGPEFLTYFNYEAQQDKSGLPNDRFSAERPEGSISTLTIQRTEQRDSAMYRCASSLFTGDHNSPLHFGNGTRLTVT.

The table lists this clone with a few counts. The chain joins TRBV5-4 to TRBJ1-6; TRBD1 matches at 9 bases. The V segment lost 3 bases and the J segment 3 bases; nucleotides outside the gene matches: 4. The V gene's germline CDR1 is SGHNT and CDR2 YYREEE (reference sequence). This CDR3 has 16 residues. The CDR3 sequence: CASSWPGQGYNSPLHF. The CDR3 coding sequence is TGTGCCAGCAGCTGGCCGGGACAGGGCTATAATTCACCCCTCCACTTT.